These 17 T cell receptor beta chains came from one sample sequenced in a study of cytomegalovirus exposure and HLA in healthy donors. This PCR relied on a set of 60 Vbeta primers and 13 Jbeta primers. Using immunoSEQ multiplex PCR, the repertoire was profiled, and TCRdb retains in-frame clones only, with some absent. The sample shows about 130,000 clones, approximately 60% of them seen only once. Sample: PBMCs. The receptors derive from a human donor in good health.

Turning to this clone: It is unclear where the CDR3 begins or ends on the DNA, so no DNA is shown, and the CDR3 is as TCRdb lists it. The chain carries TRBV28 and TRBJ2-2; TRBD1, the table's D call, was not compared with the DNA. With termini counted, the CDR3 has 15 amino acids. Per the germline V gene, CDR1 is MDHEN and CDR2 is SYDVKM. The CDR3 here is CASSFRARETGELFF.

This clone was detected a few times. The chain combines TRBV4-1 with TRBJ1-2; 7 bases agree with TRBD1. V lost 0 bases to trimming and J lost 5 bases; unmatched junction nucleotides: 9. Germline CDR1 is MGHRA and CDR2 is YSYEKL. CDR3 length: 16 residues. CDR3 in amino acids: CASSQDPRQQGYGYTF. For the CDR3, the DNA is TGCGCCAGCAGCCAAGATCCTCGGCAACAGGGGTATGGCTACACCTTC.

The chain carries TRBV2 and TRBJ2-7; D is ambiguous. The CDR3 extends over 14 amino acids. Trimming cost V 6 bases and J 0 bases, with 12 bases left between them. Germline lookup yields CDR1 SNHLY and CDR2 FYNNEI. The CDR3 nucleotides read TGTGCCAGCAGGGAGACGGGTAACTCCTACGAGCAGTACTTC. Protein: CASRETGNSYEQYF.

This clone was observed a few times. V and J are TRBV6-4 and TRBJ2-1, with 13 bases identical to TRBD2. Unmatched junction bases numbered 2, after V lost 5 bases and J lost 1 base. Germline assignment: CDR1 MRHNA and CDR2 SNTAGT. The CDR3 consists of 16 residues. Here the CDR3 DNA reads TGTGCCAGCAGTACACTAGCGGGAGGGTCCTACAATGAGCAGTTCTTC. Translating it yields CASSTLAGGSYNEQFF.

Only a few counts were recorded for this clone. CDR3 DNA sequence: TGCGCCAGCAGTGAGTCGAGGAACACTGAAGCTTTCTTT. Translation gives CASSESRNTEAFF. The chain uses TRBV10-2 and TRBJ1-1; D uncertain. The germline V and J ends were trimmed by 0 bases and 1 base, with 3 bases remaining between them. The CDR3 sequence is 13 residues long. Germline V gives CDR1 WSHSY, CDR2 SAAADI.

The chain combines TRBV11-2 with TRBJ1-1; 8 nucleotides agree with TRBD1. CDR3 length: 17 residues. The J segment lost 2 bases and the V segment lost 5 bases, leaving 13 bases of the junction unmatched. The germline V gene has CDR1 SGHAT and CDR2 FQNNGV. CDR3 coding DNA: TGTGCCAGCAGCCCGGACAGGGAAGGGGGCGTTAACACTGAAGCTTTCTTT. Its protein product is CASSPDREGGVNTEAFF. Complete variable domain (other parts from reference TRBV11-2 and TRBJ1-1): EAGVAQSPRYKIIEKRQSVAFWCNPISGHATLYWYQQILGQGPKLLIQFQNNGVVDDSQLPKDRFSAERLKGVDSTLKIQPAKLEDSAVYLCASSPDREGGVNTEAFFGQGTRLTVV.

About this clone: This same CDR3 is encoded by further DNA sequences in the sample. In DNA form, the CDR3 reads TGCGCCAGCAGCCAAGATTCGGGACAGGGTAACGAGCAGTACTTC. The encoded protein is CASSQDSGQGNEQYF. The rearrangement uses TRBV4-1 and TRBJ2-7, with 9 bases lining up with TRBD1. Germline lookup yields CDR1 MGHRA and CDR2 YSYEKL. This CDR3 is built from 15 residues. The J segment lost 5 bases and the V segment lost 0 bases, leaving 5 bases of the junction unmatched.

The chain joins TRBV5-1 to TRBJ1-4, with D perhaps TRBD1 (5 bases). Per germline, CDR1 SGHRS and CDR2 YFSETQ. CDR3 length equals 14 residues. V was cut by 0 bases and J by 7 bases, with 10 bases left in between. CDR3 sequence reads: CASSLGGIGEKLFF. The CDR3 DNA is TGCGCCAGCAGCTTGGGGGGCATAGGTGAAAAACTGTTTTTT.

The chain combines TRBV2 with TRBJ1-4; TRBD1 aligns across 7 bases. This CDR3 is built from 16 residues. CDR1 and CDR2 from the germline V gene are SNHLY and FYNNEI. V gave up 8 bases and J gave up 7 bases; unmatched junction bases: 16. The CDR3 protein is CASPGQSLTRSEKLFF. Written as DNA, the CDR3 is TGTGCCAGCCCGGGACAGTCTCTCACCCGTTCTGAAAAACTGTTTTTT.

The chain recombines TRBV7-2 with TRBJ2-5; TRBD1 agrees at 10 bases. CDR3 length equals 15 residues. The germline gives CDR1 SGHTA, CDR2 FQGNSA. The trim removed 5 bases at V and 5 bases at J, leaving 8 bases unmatched. DNA for the CDR3: TGTGCCAGCAGCCCCTGGGGGACAGGGGAGGAGACCCAGTACTTC. This sequence encodes CASSPWGTGEETQYF.

The chain couples TRBV6-1 to TRBJ2-2; possibly TRBD2 for D (5 bases). CDR1 MNHNS and CDR2 SASEGT come from the germline V gene. The CDR3 is 14 amino acids. The V and J ends lost 6 bases and 6 bases respectively, with 14 bases between them. Written as DNA, the CDR3 is TGTGCCAGCAGCCCTTCTGCGGGCCCCGGGGAGCTGTTTTTT. Its protein product is CASSPSAGPGELFF.

The chain employs TRBV7-2 and TRBJ2-1, with a tentative D call TRBD1 (6 bases). Trimming stripped 4 bases from V and 7 bases from J, with 8 bases between. Germline V gene lookup returns CDR1 SGHTA and CDR2 FQGNSA. The CDR3 has 12 amino acids. The CDR3 loop is CASSSGANEQFF. DNA for the CDR3: TGTGCCAGCAGCTCAGGGGCTAATGAGCAGTTCTTC.

V usage is TRBV5-5 and J usage is TRBJ2-7, with D hard to call. This CDR3 has 12 residues. V was cut by 4 bases and J by 2 bases, with 7 bases left in between. Germline assignment: CDR1 SGHKS and CDR2 YYEKEE (reference sequence). The CDR3 reads CASSTPAYEQYF. The CDR3 DNA reads TGTGCCAGCAGCACCCCAGCCTACGAGCAGTACTTC.

The chain employs TRBV11-2 and TRBJ2-1; the match to TRBD1 covers 11 bases. CDR1 and CDR2 (germline): SGHAT, FQNNGV. V dropped 4 bases and J dropped 7; count of bases not matched to a gene: 12. The CDR3 totals 17 residues. This chain's CDR3 is CASSSTRTGGAYNEQFF. The CDR3 DNA reads TGTGCCAGCAGCTCGACGAGGACAGGGGGCGCGTATAATGAGCAGTTCTTC.

The chain combines TRBV4-1 with TRBJ2-4, with 7 positions matching TRBD2. This CDR3 has 17 amino acids. Germline-derived CDR1 and CDR2 are MGHRA and YSYEKL. The junction had 8 bases not matched to a gene; V was cut back by 0 bases and J by 3 bases. The CDR3, as DNA: TGCGCCAGCAGCCAAGACTATGGGGGAGGGAGCAAAAACATTCAGTACTTC. This encodes CASSQDYGGGSKNIQYF.

This rearrangement joins TRBV7-2 to TRBJ2-3, with TRBD2 as a possible D gene (7 bases). The V end lost 6 bases, the J end lost 5 bases, and 18 bases lay between the germline ends. Per the germline V gene, CDR1 is SGHTA and CDR2 is FQGNSA. CDR3 length: 15 amino acids. CDR3 in amino acids: CASSYSGGALDTQYF. CDR3 DNA sequence: TGTGCCAGCAGTTACTCTGGGGGGGCCCTAGATACGCAGTATTTT.

This clone is a singleton in its sample. This chain joins TRBV7-9 and TRBJ2-2; 9 nucleotides agree with TRBD2. V lost 4 bases, J lost 2 bases, and 8 bases stayed unmatched. The germline V gene encodes CDR1 SEHNR and CDR2 FQNEAQ (reference sequence). The CDR3 consists of 17 residues. CDR3 bases: TGTGCCAGCAGCTCCCCAGCGGGAGGATCTAACACCGGGGAGCTGTTTTTT. This sequence encodes CASSSPAGGSNTGELFF.